The entry below gives a single T cell receptor beta chain sequence along with its context. The antigen remains undetermined. The junction departs from germline at one end; a sequencing error may be responsible. Use of 60 Vbeta and 13 Jbeta primers characterized the PCR. The table came from immunoSEQ multiplex PCR; TCRdb's copy has only in-frame clones and leaves some out. The sample has around 67,000 clones; roughly 65% are singletons. These data are taken from a study of cytomegalovirus exposure and HLA in healthy donors. General study points: Many donors shared some public TCRs, even though most TCR sequences were rare. In an earlier analysis, most TCR beta V segments were productive about 90% or about 30% of the time.

The CDR3 covers 16 residues. Per the germline V gene, CDR1 is SEHNR and CDR2 is FQNEAQ (reference sequence). The receptor's source is a woman younger than 45 in good health and CMV-seronegative. The chain links TRBV7-9 to TRBJ2-1; 12 bases line up with TRBD2. Material for sequencing was PBMCs. In DNA form, the CDR3 reads TGTTCCAGCAGCTTGTTGCGACTAGCGGGGGACGGTGAGCAGTTCTTC. Its protein is CSSSLLRLAGDGEQFF.